The TCR beta chain described here comes from a study of blood T cell repertoires in COVID-19. Study-wide context: PBMCs, B-cell-depleted T cells, or T cells provided the cDNA or gDNA that made up the material.

In the original processing: From reference gene primer amplification, estimates of nucleated cell counts were derived. The table came from immunoSEQ multiplex PCR; TCRdb's copy has only in-frame clones and leaves some out. That table furnishes V, J and clone size, whereas the DNA furnished D and trimming. The repertoire holds 150,000 to 200,000 clones, with about 89% as singletons. The sequenced sample consisted of peripheral blood. The receptor comes from a man in his fifties or sixties with acute or convalescent COVID-19.

Here the CDR3 DNA reads TGTGCCAGCAGCGTGCGGGGGCAGAACACCGGGGAGCTGTTTTTT. Residues: CASSVRGQNTGELFF. This rearrangement joins TRBV4-2 to TRBJ2-2; a possible D gene is TRBD2 (7 bases). Deletions cut 5 bases from V and 1 base from J, with 11 bases between. CDR1 is LGHNA, CDR2 YNFKEQ, per germline. There are 15 residues in the CDR3.